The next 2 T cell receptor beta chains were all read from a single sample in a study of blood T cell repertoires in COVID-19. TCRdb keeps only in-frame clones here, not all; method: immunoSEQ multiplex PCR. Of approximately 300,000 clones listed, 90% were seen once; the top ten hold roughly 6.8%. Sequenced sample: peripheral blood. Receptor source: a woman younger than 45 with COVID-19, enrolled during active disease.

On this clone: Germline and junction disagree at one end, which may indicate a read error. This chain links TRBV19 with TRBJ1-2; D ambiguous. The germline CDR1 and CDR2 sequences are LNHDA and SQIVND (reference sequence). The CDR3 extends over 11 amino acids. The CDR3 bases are TGTGCCACTAGTGACTCTCTGGGCTACACCTTC. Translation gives CATSDSLGYTF. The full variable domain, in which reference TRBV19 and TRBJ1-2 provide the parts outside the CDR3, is DGGITQSPKYLFRKEGQNVTLSCEQNLNHDAMYWYRQDPGQGLRLIYYSQIVNDFQKGDIAEGYSVSREKKESFPLTVTSAQKNPTAFYLCATSDSLGYTFGSGTRLTVV.

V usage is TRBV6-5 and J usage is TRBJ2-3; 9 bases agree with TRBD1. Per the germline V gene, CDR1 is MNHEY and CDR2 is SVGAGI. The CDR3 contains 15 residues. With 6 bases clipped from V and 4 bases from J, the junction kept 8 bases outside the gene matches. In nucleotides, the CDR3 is TGTGCCAGCAGAGAGGACAGGGGACGATCAGATACGCAGTATTTT. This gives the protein CASREDRGRSDTQYF.